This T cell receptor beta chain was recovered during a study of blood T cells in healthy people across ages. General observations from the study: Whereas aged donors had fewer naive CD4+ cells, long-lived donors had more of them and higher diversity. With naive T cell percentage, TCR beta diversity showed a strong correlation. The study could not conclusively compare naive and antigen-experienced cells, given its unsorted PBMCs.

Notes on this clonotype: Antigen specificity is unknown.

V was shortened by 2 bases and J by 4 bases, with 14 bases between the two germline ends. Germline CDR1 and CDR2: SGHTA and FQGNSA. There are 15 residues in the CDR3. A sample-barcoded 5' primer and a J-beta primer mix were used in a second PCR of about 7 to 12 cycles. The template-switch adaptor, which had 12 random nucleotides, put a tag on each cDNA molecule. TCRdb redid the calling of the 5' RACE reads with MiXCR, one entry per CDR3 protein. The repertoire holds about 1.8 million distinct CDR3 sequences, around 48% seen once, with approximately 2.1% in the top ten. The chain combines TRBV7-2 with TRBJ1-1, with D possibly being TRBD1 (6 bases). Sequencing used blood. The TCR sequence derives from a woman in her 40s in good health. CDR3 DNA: TGTGCCAGCAGCTTACAGCGGGGGCAGGTCACTGAAGCTTTCTTT. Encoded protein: CASSLQRGQVTEAFF.